One and the same sample provided the 20 T cell receptor beta chains below, sequenced in a study of beta chain features in type 1 diabetes. Expressed TCRB transcripts were sequenced because the isolated RNA had all been reverse transcribed beforehand. Sequenced by immunoSEQ multiplex PCR; TCRdb stores in-frame clones only, minus some. Of 300,000 to 350,000 clones listed, less than 15% are singletons. The sample consisted of central memory CD4+ T cells from blood. The receptors shown here come from a man aged 25-40 years in good health.

Notes on this clone: Within the sample, other DNA sequences also encode this same CDR3. This chain links TRBV7-2 with TRBJ2-3; 7 bases fit TRBD1. J lost 1 base, V lost 5 bases, and 6 bases had no gene match. The CDR3 length is 15 residues. Per the germline V gene, CDR1 is SGHTA and CDR2 is FQGNSA. In nucleotides, the CDR3 is TGTGCCAGCAGCCTCGGGACAGCCCGCACAGATACGCAGTATTTT. Encoded protein: CASSLGTARTDTQYF.

There are a few counts of this clone. This rearrangement joins TRBV27 to TRBJ1-5; 7 nucleotides line up with TRBD1. CDR3 size: 14 residues. V lost 5 bases, J lost 6 bases, and 7 bases stayed unmatched. Looked up from germline, CDR1 is MNHEY and CDR2 is SMNVEV (reference sequence). Written as DNA, the CDR3 is TGTGCCAGCAGTATACGACAGGGAGGTCAGCCCCAGCATTTT. Translation: CASSIRQGGQPQHF.

The genes are TRBV2 and TRBJ2-7; 8 nucleotides match TRBD2. CDR3 length equals 14 residues. Germline CDR1 SNHLY, CDR2 FYNNEI. V shed 7 bases and J 5 bases; nucleotides not matched to a gene: 10. The CDR3 loop is CASNRGGIRNEQYV. The CDR3, as DNA: TGTGCCAGCAACCGGGGGGGGATTCGGAACGAGCAGTACGTC.

Remarks on this clone: The CDR3 does not close with the conserved phenylalanine or tryptophan, likely indicating a read error. The gene calls are TRBV19 and TRBJ2-3, with a tentative D call TRBD1 (5 bases). V lost 0 bases to trimming and J lost 3 bases, with 13 bases between them. This CDR3 spans 16 amino acids. From germline, CDR1 is LNHDA and CDR2 SQIVND (reference sequence). The CDR3 here is CASSIDHQGSTDTQYL. The CDR3, as DNA: TGTGCCAGTAGTATAGATCACCAGGGCTCAACAGATACGCAGTATCTT.

The CDR3 region has the DNA TGTGCCAGCAGCAGTACGGAAGGGGGGACCCAGTACTTC. Translating it yields CASSSTEGGTQYF. The chain has TRBV6-1 and TRBJ2-5; a possible D gene is TRBD1 (6 bases). This CDR3 has 13 residues. V lost 6 bases and J lost 7, with 15 bases in between. CDR1 is MNHNS and CDR2 is SASEGT in the germline V gene.

J is TRBJ2-7 and V is TRBV19, with TRBD1 as a possible D gene (5 bases). The V gene's germline CDR1 is LNHDA and CDR2 SQIVND (reference sequence). The CDR3 length is 14 residues. The V end lost 0 bases, the J end lost 4 bases, and 10 bases lay between the germline ends. The CDR3 nucleotides read TGTGCCAGTAGTATAGACATAACAGGTTACGAGCAGTACGTC. Encoded protein: CASSIDITGYEQYV.

J is TRBJ1-2 and V is TRBV28; TRBD1 might be the D (6 bases). Trimming removed 5 bases from V and 2 bases from J, with 9 bases in between. This CDR3 is 13 amino acids long. Germline loops: CDR1 MDHEN, CDR2 SYDVKM. This chain's CDR3 is CASSTGTNYGYTF. CDR3 coding DNA: TGTGCCAGCAGTACCGGGACAAACTATGGCTACACCTTC.

This clone was counted between two and nine times. CDR3 coding DNA: TGCAGCGTGGCAACAGGGGCATATAGCAATCAGCCCCAGCATTTT. This encodes CSVATGAYSNQPQHF. J is TRBJ1-5 and V is TRBV29-1; TRBD1 matches at 7 bases. The CDR3 sequence is 15 residues long. The germline CDR1 and CDR2 sequences are SQVTM and ANQGSEA. J gave up 0 bases and V 6 bases, and 8 bases lay outside the gene matches. Full variable domain (outside the CDR3, taken from reference TRBV29-1 and TRBJ1-5): SAVISQKPSRDICQRGTSLTIQCQVDSQVTMMFWYRQQPGQSLTLIATANQGSEATYESGFVIDKFPISRPNLTFSTLTVSNMSPEDSSIYLCSVATGAYSNQPQHFGDGTRLSIL.

The chain joins TRBV4-3 to TRBJ2-3; no definite D call. The CDR3 is 14 residues long. In germline, CDR1 is LGHNA, CDR2 YSLEER. V was trimmed by 4 bases and J by 1 base, leaving 9 bases between them. The CDR3 reads CASSLKIGTDTQYF. CDR3 sequence (DNA): TGCGCCAGCAGCCTAAAAATCGGCACAGATACGCAGTATTTT.

This clone was seen a handful of times. The rearrangement uses TRBV6-5 and TRBJ2-2; 8 bases agree with TRBD1. The CDR3 totals 15 residues. Germline V gives CDR1 MNHEY, CDR2 SVGAGI. Losses at the gene ends were 6 bases for V and 5 bases for J; bases not matched to a gene: 8. CDR3 protein: CASRKTGATTGELFF. CDR3 DNA: TGTGCCAGCAGAAAGACAGGGGCGACTACCGGGGAGCTGTTTTTT.

Only a few counts were recorded for this clone. V usage is TRBV9 and J usage is TRBJ1-1; the D is unclear. V was trimmed by 0 bases and J by 4 bases, leaving 7 bases between them. Per the germline V gene, CDR1 is SGDLS and CDR2 is YYNGEE. This CDR3 has 13 residues. The CDR3 DNA reads as TGTGCCAGCAGCGTAGACCAGTTCACTGAAGCTTTCTTT. It is translated as CASSVDQFTEAFF.

This clone has only a few counts. The chain uses TRBV6-5 and TRBJ1-3, with D hard to call. V lost 4 bases and J lost 4, with 8 bases in between. The CDR3 totals 13 residues. Germline V CDR1 and CDR2: MNHEY, SVGAGI. For the CDR3, the DNA is TGTGCCAGCAGTTCGAGGGTGGGAAACACCATATATTTT. Translation gives CASSSRVGNTIYF.

This chain connects TRBV7-2 to TRBJ2-3; the D gene could be TRBD1 or TRBD2 (5 bases each). The V end was cut by 4 bases, the J end by 4 bases, with 15 bases between. The CDR3 is 15 residues long. Germline V gene sequence: CDR1 SGHTA, CDR2 FQGNSA. CDR3 amino acids: CASSWGTAAPDTQYF. The DNA for the CDR3 is TGTGCCAGCAGCTGGGGGACGGCTGCGCCAGATACGCAGTATTTT.

This rearrangement joins TRBV5-1 to TRBJ1-2; a possible D gene is TRBD1 (6 bases). Trimming cost V 3 bases and J 6 bases, with 12 bases left between them. CDR3 length: 13 residues. Germline V CDR1 and CDR2: SGHRS, YFSETQ. CDR3 DNA sequence: TGCGCCAGCAGCTCCGGACAGTTAAATGGCTACACCTTC. As protein: CASSSGQLNGYTF.

This clone was observed a few times. The chain recombines TRBV15 with TRBJ2-7, with TRBD2 matching over 7 bases. The length of the CDR3 is 13 residues. The germline gives CDR1 LNHNV, CDR2 YYDKDF (reference sequence). V shed 10 bases and J 4 bases; nucleotides not matched to a gene: 10. The CDR3 bases are TGTGCCATGCCCCAGACTAGCAGATACGAGCAGTACGTC. It encodes CAMPQTSRYEQYV.

This clone turned up a few times. The chain links TRBV30 to TRBJ2-5; TRBD2 is a possible D gene (5 bases). The ends were cut back, 2 bases at V and 4 bases at J, with 17 bases in the middle. CDR3 length: 15 amino acids. Germline-derived CDR1 and CDR2 are GTSNPN and SVGIG (reference sequence). The CDR3 DNA is TGTGCCTGGAGTACCGGGATCGCGACCGGAGAGACCCAGTACTTC. Residues: CAWSTGIATGETQYF.

V gene TRBV7-9 combines with J gene TRBJ1-2; D not certain. V was cut by 2 bases and J by 5 bases, with 12 bases left in between. This CDR3 is 14 amino acids long. Looked up from germline, CDR1 is SEHNR and CDR2 is FQNEAQ (reference sequence). CDR3 in amino acids: CASSLPLHPYGYTF. CDR3 DNA sequence: TGTGCCAGCAGCTTACCACTTCACCCGTATGGCTACACCTTC. Supplemented by reference TRBV7-9 and TRBJ1-2, the full variable domain reads DTGVSQNPRHKITKRGQNVTFRCDPISEHNRLYWYRQTLGQGPEFLTYFQNEAQLEKSRLLSDRFSAERPKGSFSTLEIQRTEQGDSAMYLCASSLPLHPYGYTFGSGTRLTVV.

This sequence joins TRBV6-5 and TRBJ1-2; TRBD1 matches 9 bases. The CDR3 length is 15 residues. From germline, CDR1 is MNHEY and CDR2 SVGAGI. V was clipped by 6 bases and J by 4 bases; unmatched bases: 9. The CDR3 loop is CASSQTGTGTYGYTF. The CDR3 region has the DNA TGTGCCAGCAGCCAAACCGGGACAGGGACCTATGGCTACACCTTC.

This chain uses TRBV7-3 with TRBJ2-1; the D gene is possibly TRBD2 (6 bases). From germline, CDR1 is SGHTA and CDR2 FQGTGA. CDR3 length: 16 residues. V gave up 5 bases and J gave up 0 bases, with 14 bases separating them. CDR3 coding DNA: TGTGCCAGCAGCCCAATGGGGGGTTTCTCCTACAATGAGCAGTTCTTC. Translating it yields CASSPMGGFSYNEQFF.

This clone was counted a few times. Different DNA sequences within this sample yield the same CDR3. V gene TRBV4-2 combines with J gene TRBJ2-3; weak D call: TRBD2 (5 bases). The CDR3 loop spans 14 amino acids. Germline V gives CDR1 LGHNA, CDR2 YNFKEQ. V lost 1 base to trimming and J lost 0 bases, with 5 bases between them. CDR3 in DNA: TGTGCCAGCAGCCAAGGGACTAGCACAGATACGCAGTATTTT. Its translation: CASSQGTSTDTQYF.